This T cell receptor beta chain is from a study of blood T cell repertoires in COVID-19. Study at large: The United States, Italy and Spain were the sources of the acute and convalescent COVID-19 samples.

V lost 4 bases to trimming and J lost 4 bases, with 14 bases between them. The CDR3 contains 14 residues. Germline CDR1 and CDR2: SGHTA and FQGNSA. Measured with immunoSEQ multiplex PCR; TCRdb has only the in-frame clones, and not every one. The sample carries 490,000 or so clones, around nine tenths recorded once. This receptor was obtained from a woman aged 40 to 55 who had recovered from COVID-19. The chain has TRBV7-2 and TRBJ2-7, with D perhaps TRBD1 (6 bases). Sequenced input: PBMCs or T cells enriched from blood (not recorded which). CDR3 DNA sequence: TGTGCCAGCAGCTCCCAGGGGTTGATGTACGAGCAGTACTTC. Translation: CASSSQGLMYEQYF.